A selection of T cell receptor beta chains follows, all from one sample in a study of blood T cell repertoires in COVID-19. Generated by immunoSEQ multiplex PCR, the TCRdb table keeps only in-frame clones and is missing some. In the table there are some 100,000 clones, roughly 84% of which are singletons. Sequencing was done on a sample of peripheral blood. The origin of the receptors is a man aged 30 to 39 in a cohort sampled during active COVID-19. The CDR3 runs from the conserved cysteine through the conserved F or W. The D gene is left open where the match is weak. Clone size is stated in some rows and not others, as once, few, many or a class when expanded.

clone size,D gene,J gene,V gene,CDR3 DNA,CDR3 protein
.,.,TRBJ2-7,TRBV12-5,TGTGCTAGTGGTTTTCGACAGTGGGAGCAGTACTTC,CASGFRQWEQYF
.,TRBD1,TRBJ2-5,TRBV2,TGTGCCAGCAGCCAACTCCGAACCGGTGTCCGGGACAGGTCCCGAGAGACCCAGTACTTC,CASSQLRTGVRDRSRETQYF
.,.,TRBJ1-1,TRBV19,TGTGCCAGTAGTATAGACAGGAACACTGAAGCTTTCTTT,CASSIDRNTEAFF
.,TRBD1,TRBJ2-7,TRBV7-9,TGTGCCAGCAGCTCCTGGACAGGGGACTTCTCCGAGCAGTACTTC,CASSSWTGDFSEQYF
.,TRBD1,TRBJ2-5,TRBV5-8,TGTGCCAGCAGCCGCGGACAGGTGGAGACCCAGTACTTC,CASSRGQVETQYF
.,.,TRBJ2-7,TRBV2,TGTGCCAGCAGCACCTCTGAAGGGTCCGGGATCGAGCAGTACTTC,CASSTSEGSGIEQYF
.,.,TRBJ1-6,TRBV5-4,TGTGCCAGCAGCTGGGGGGGGCAGACTGATTCACCCCTCCACTTT,CASSWGGQTDSPLHF
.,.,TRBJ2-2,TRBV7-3,TGTGCCAGCAGCTTATCGCAGGGGAACACCGGGGAGCTGTTTTTT,CASSLSQGNTGELFF
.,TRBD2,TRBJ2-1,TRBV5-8,TGTGCCAGCAACCTGGGACTAGCGGGGGGCGAAGAGCAGTTCTTC,CASNLGLAGGEEQFF
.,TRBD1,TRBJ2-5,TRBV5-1,TGCGCCAGCAGCCGAACAGGGACAGGCGAAGAGACCCAGTACTTC,CASSRTGTGEETQYF
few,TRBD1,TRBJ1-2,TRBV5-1,TGCGCCAGCAGCCACGGGACAGTGAACTATGGCTACACCTTC,CASSHGTVNYGYTF
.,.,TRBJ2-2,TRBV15,TGTGTATGTGGGGGCTTGAACACCGGGGAGCTGTTTTTT,CVCGGLNTGELFF
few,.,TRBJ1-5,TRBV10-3,TGTGCCATCAGTGACCAGGGGTTGGCCCAGCATTTT,CAISDQGLAQHF
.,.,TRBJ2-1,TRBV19,TGTGCCAGTAGTACATCCGGGGCCTACAATGAGCAGTTCTTC,CASSTSGAYNEQFF
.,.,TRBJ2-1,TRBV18,TGTGCCAGCTCACCACCAGGGGGTGTGTACGGTGAGCAGTTCTTC,CASSPPGGVYGEQFF